This is a list of T cell receptor beta chains from one sample in a study of blood T cells in healthy people across ages. In TCRdb, the 5' RACE reads were re-called with MiXCR into one record per CDR3 protein. This table has over 950,000 distinct CDR3 sequences, less than 45% appearing once. Sequenced: blood. These TCRs come from a man aged 18 to 29 in good health. CDR3s include the opening cysteine and the closing phenylalanine or tryptophan. D genes are given only for firm matches. Some rows have no size entry. The others give once, few or many, or a class for an expanded clone.

length | D | size | J | V | CDR3 | DNA
13 | - | few | TRBJ2-5 | TRBV5-1 | CASSQLDGETQYF | TGCGCCAGCAGCCAACTAGACGGAGAGACCCAGTACTTC
17 | TRBD1 | - | TRBJ2-3 | TRBV7-2 | CANSFDRASPSTDTQYF | TGTGCCAACAGCTTCGACAGGGCGAGCCCTAGCACAGATACGCAGTATTTT
14 | TRBD1 | - | TRBJ2-1 | TRBV12-3/TRBV12-4 | CASGDRETYNEQFF | TGTGCCAGCGGGGACAGGGAGACCTACAATGAGCAGTTCTTC
16 | TRBD1 | few | TRBJ1-6 | TRBV20-1 | CSAYRQGRILGSPLHF | TGCAGTGCTTATAGACAGGGGAGGATTTTGGGTTCACCCCTCCACTTT
15 | - | - | TRBJ1-4 | TRBV20-1 | CSARNRDLTNEKLFF | TGCAGTGCTAGAAACCGGGACCTCACTAATGAAAAACTGTTTTTT
13 | - | - | TRBJ1-2 | TRBV20-1 | CSARDMRNYGYTF | TGCAGTGCTAGAGACATGCGGAACTATGGCTACACCTTC
16 | - | - | TRBJ1-2 | TRBV6-5 | CASSSHPSGQYYGYTF | TGTGCCAGCAGTTCCCACCCCTCCGGACAGTACTATGGCTACACCTTC
16 | TRBD2 | - | TRBJ2-3 | TRBV28 | CASSFSTSGATDTQYF | TGTGCCAGCAGTTTCTCCACTAGCGGGGCCACAGATACGCAGTATTTT
17 | - | - | TRBJ2-2 | TRBV5-1 | CASSLANVGEPTGELFF | TGCGCCAGCAGCTTGGCCAATGTGGGGGAACCCACCGGGGAGCTGTTTTTT
17 | TRBD2 | few | TRBJ2-3 | TRBV9 | CASSPNPSGGTADTQYF | TGTGCCAGCAGCCCCAACCCAAGCGGGGGCACGGCAGATACGCAGTATTTT
14 | TRBD1 | - | TRBJ1-2 | TRBV5-1 | CASSPEEGANGYTF | TGCGCCAGCAGCCCGGAAGAGGGGGCGAATGGCTACACCTTC
14 | TRBD1 | many | TRBJ2-7 | TRBV29-1 | CSVGQGTLPYEQYF | TGCAGCGTTGGACAGGGGACCCTTCCCTACGAGCAGTACTTC
15 | TRBD1 | few | TRBJ2-7 | TRBV6-5 | CASSYRTGNSYEQYF | TGTGCCAGCAGCTATAGGACAGGAAATTCCTACGAGCAGTACTTC
16 | - | few | TRBJ2-3 | TRBV7-9 | CASSPMHDTSTDTQYF | TGTGCCAGCAGCCCAATGCATGACACTAGCACAGATACGCAGTATTTT
13 | - | - | TRBJ1-3 | TRBV25-1 | CASGRFSGNTIYF | TGTGCCAGCGGCAGGTTCTCTGGAAACACCATATATTTT
17 | - | few | TRBJ2-4 | TRBV2 | CASYEGSGLLSKNIQYF | TGTGCCAGCTATGAAGGTTCCGGGCTCTTAAGCAAAAACATTCAGTACTTC
17 | - | few | TRBJ2-4 | TRBV4-1 | CASSQISLDRPQDIQYF | TGCGCCAGCAGCCAGATCAGCCTCGACAGGCCCCAAGACATTCAGTACTTC
15 | TRBD1 | few | TRBJ1-2 | TRBV19 | CASSPHRDRDYGYTF | TGTGCCAGTAGTCCGCATCGGGACAGAGACTATGGCTACACCTTC
15 | - | - | TRBJ1-1 | TRBV27 | CASSLTRWESTEAFF | TGTGCCAGCAGTCTAACCCGATGGGAGAGCACTGAAGCTTTCTTT
12 | - | - | TRBJ2-7 | TRBV6-1 | CASSEALGEQYF | TGTGCCAGCAGTGAAGCTCTGGGCGAGCAGTACTTC
13 | - | few | TRBJ1-2 | TRBV5-1 | CASSGAPNYGYTF | TGCGCCAGCAGCGGGGCGCCTAACTATGGCTACACCTTC
14 | - | - | TRBJ1-2 | TRBV6-5 | CASRLGSANYGNTF | TGTGCCAGCAGATTAGGTTCAGCTAACTATGGCAACACCTTC
12 | - | many | TRBJ1-1 | TRBV7-9 | CASSLGDSEAFF | TGTGCCAGCAGTTTGGGGGACTCTGAAGCTTTCTTT
15 | - | - | TRBJ2-7 | TRBV7-9 | CASSFWARDHNEQYF | TGTGCCAGCAGCTTTTGGGCCAGGGACCACAATGAGCAGTACTTC
14 | TRBD1 | - | TRBJ1-4 | TRBV12-3/TRBV12-4 | CASSFRTGGEKLFF | TGTGCCAGCAGTTTCAGGACAGGGGGTGAAAAACTGTTTTTT
15 | - | once | TRBJ2-1 | TRBV7-8 | CASSWGYGFLDEQFF | TGTGCCAGCAGCTGGGGGTATGGGTTTTTGGATGAGCAGTTCTTC
14 | - | - | TRBJ2-3 | TRBV6-5 | CASGDELSTDTQYF | TGTGCCAGCGGGGACGAGCTTAGCACAGATACGCAGTATTTT
14 | - | - | TRBJ1-5 | TRBV10-3 | CAISEGFFNQPQHF | TGTGCCATCAGTGAGGGGTTTTTCAATCAGCCCCAGCATTTT
13 | TRBD1 | - | TRBJ2-7 | TRBV20-1 | CSAEPGQSYEQYF | TGCAGTGCGGAGCCGGGACAGTCCTACGAGCAGTACTTC
13 | - | few | TRBJ2-1 | TRBV6-4 | CASSDSVVNEQFF | TGTGCCAGCAGTGACTCAGTGGTCAATGAGCAGTTCTTC
14 | - | few | TRBJ2-3 | TRBV2 | CASSPQGTADTQYF | TGTGCCAGCAGTCCACAGGGGACTGCAGATACGCAGTATTTT
13 | - | once | TRBJ2-7 | TRBV6-2/TRBV6-3 | CASRPHREYEQYF | TGTGCCAGCAGGCCTCACAGGGAATACGAGCAGTACTTC
16 | - | - | TRBJ2-2 | TRBV9 | CASSVGKGTNTGELFF | TGTGCCAGCAGCGTAGGAAAGGGTACGAACACCGGGGAGCTGTTTTTT
14 | - | - | TRBJ1-2 | TRBV6-2/TRBV6-3 | CASSYVQGSYGYTF | TGTGCCAGCAGTTACGTTCAGGGCAGTTATGGCTACACCTTC
16 | - | once | TRBJ2-3 | TRBV29-1 | CSVEDSSGDKADTQYF | TGCAGCGTTGAAGATTCTTCGGGGGACAAAGCGGATACGCAGTATTTT
15 | - | - | TRBJ1-2 | TRBV12-3/TRBV12-4 | CDSSLRRDRVYGYTF | TGTGACAGCAGTTTACGAAGGGATCGCGTCTATGGCTACACCTTC
14 | TRBD1 | - | TRBJ2-5 | TRBV28 | CASSFGQGFETQYF | TGTGCCAGCAGTTTTGGACAGGGGTTTGAGACCCAGTACTTC
13 | - | - | TRBJ2-1 | TRBV29-1 | CSVATRLHTEQFF | TGCAGCGTTGCCACTCGTCTACACACTGAGCAGTTCTTC
15 | TRBD1 | few | TRBJ2-5 | TRBV6-2/TRBV6-3 | CASSYQGQGQETQYF | TGTGCCAGCAGTTACCAGGGACAGGGGCAGGAGACCCAGTACTTC
14 | - | - | TRBJ1-4 | TRBV6-2/TRBV6-3 | CASSKGHTYEKLFF | TGTGCCAGCAGTAAAGGACATACCTATGAAAAACTGTTTTTT
14 | - | - | TRBJ1-1 | TRBV4-3 | CASSQDPGRSEAFF | TGCGCCAGCAGCCAAGATCCGGGGCGGAGTGAAGCTTTCTTT
18 | TRBD1 | - | TRBJ1-2 | TRBV10-3 | CAISEGQGKSLGDYGYTF | TGTGCCATCAGTGAGGGACAGGGCAAATCCTTGGGTGACTATGGCTACACCTTC
12 | - | - | TRBJ2-1 | TRBV7-2 | CAGSLLLNEQFF | TGTGCCGGCAGCTTATTGCTCAATGAGCAGTTCTTC
14 | - | few | TRBJ1-4 | TRBV27 | CASSPASTNEKLFF | TGTGCCAGCAGTCCGGCCTCAACTAATGAAAAACTGTTTTTT
15 | - | - | TRBJ2-1 | TRBV11-2 | CASSLGFSSYNEQFF | TGTGCCAGCAGCTTAGGGTTTTCCTCCTACAATGAGCAGTTCTTC
13 | - | - | TRBJ1-1 | TRBV25-1 | CASSELGQRKAFF | TGTGCCAGCAGTGAACTTGGACAGAGGAAAGCTTTCTTT
14 | TRBD1 | - | TRBJ1-5 | TRBV25-1 | CASSEAGGGQPQHF | TGTGCCAGCAGTGAAGCAGGGGGCGGTCAGCCCCAGCATTTT
11 | - | once | TRBJ2-2 | TRBV20-1 | CSARDFEELFF | TGCAGTGCTAGAGATTTCGAGGAGCTGTTTTTT
14 | - | - | TRBJ1-5 | TRBV7-2 | CASSSQFRNQPQHF | TGTGCCAGCAGCTCGCAGTTTCGCAATCAGCCCCAGCATTTT